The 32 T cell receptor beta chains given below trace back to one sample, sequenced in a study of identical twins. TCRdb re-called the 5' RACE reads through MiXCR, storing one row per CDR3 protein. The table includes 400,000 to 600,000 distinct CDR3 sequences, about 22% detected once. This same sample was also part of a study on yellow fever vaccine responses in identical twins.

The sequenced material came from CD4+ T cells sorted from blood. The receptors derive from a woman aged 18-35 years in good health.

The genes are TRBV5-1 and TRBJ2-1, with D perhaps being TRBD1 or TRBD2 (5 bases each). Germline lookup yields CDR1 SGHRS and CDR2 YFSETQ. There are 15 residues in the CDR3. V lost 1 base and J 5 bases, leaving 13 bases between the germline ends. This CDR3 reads CASSLHPGPDNEQFF. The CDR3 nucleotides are TGCGCCAGCAGCTTGCATCCGGGGCCCGACAATGAGCAGTTCTTC. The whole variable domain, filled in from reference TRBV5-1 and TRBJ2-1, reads KAGVTQTPRYLIKTRGQQVTLSCSPISGHRSVSWYQQTPGQGLQFLFEYFSETQRNKGNFPGRFSGRQFSNSRSEMNVSTLELGDSALYLCASSLHPGPDNEQFFGPGTRLTVL.

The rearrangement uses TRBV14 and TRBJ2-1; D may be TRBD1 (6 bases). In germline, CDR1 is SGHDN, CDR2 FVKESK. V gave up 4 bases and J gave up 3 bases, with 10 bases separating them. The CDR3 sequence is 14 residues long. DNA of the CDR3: TGTGCCAGCAGCCCTCGGGACAACTACAATGAGCAGTTCTTC. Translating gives CASSPRDNYNEQFF.

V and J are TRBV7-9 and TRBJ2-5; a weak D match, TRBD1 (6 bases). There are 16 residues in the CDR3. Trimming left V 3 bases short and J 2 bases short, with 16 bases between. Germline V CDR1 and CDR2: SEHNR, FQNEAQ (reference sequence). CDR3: CASSLLSGGFQETQYF. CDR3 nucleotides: TGTGCCAGCAGCTTGTTAAGTGGGGGCTTTCAAGAGACCCAGTACTTC. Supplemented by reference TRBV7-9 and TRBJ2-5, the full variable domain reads DTGVSQNPRHKITKRGQNVTFRCDPISEHNRLYWYRQTLGQGPEFLTYFQNEAQLEKSRLLSDRFSAERPKGSFSTLEIQRTEQGDSAMYLCASSLLSGGFQETQYFGPGTRLLVL.

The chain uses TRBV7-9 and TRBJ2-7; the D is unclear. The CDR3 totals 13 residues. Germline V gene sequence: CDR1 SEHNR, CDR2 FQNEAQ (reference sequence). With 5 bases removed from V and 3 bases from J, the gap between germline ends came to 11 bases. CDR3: CASSQIDLYEQYF. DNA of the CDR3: TGTGCCAGCAGCCAAATCGACCTCTACGAGCAGTACTTC.

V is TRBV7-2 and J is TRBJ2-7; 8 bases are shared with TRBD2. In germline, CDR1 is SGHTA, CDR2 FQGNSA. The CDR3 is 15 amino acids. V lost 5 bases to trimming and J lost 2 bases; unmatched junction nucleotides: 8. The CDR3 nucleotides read TGTGCCAGCAGCCCCACGGGAGCGGGGGCCTACGAGCAGTACTTC. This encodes CASSPTGAGAYEQYF.

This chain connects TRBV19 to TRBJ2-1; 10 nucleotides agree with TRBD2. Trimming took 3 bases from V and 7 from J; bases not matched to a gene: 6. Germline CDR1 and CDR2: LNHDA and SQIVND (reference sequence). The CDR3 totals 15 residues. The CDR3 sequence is CASSILAGAGNEQFF. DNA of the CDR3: TGTGCCAGTAGTATCCTAGCGGGAGCGGGTAATGAGCAGTTCTTC. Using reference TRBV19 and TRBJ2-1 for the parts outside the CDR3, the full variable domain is DGGITQSPKYLFRKEGQNVTLSCEQNLNHDAMYWYRQDPGQGLRLIYYSQIVNDFQKGDIAEGYSVSREKKESFPLTVTSAQKNPTAFYLCASSILAGAGNEQFFGPGTRLTVL.

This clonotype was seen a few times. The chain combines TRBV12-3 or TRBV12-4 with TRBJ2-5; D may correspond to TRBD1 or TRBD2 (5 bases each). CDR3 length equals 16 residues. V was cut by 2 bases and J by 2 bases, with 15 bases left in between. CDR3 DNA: TGTGCCAGCAGTTTATACGGCGGAGAGGGGCAAGAGACCCAGTACTTC. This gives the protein CASSLYGGEGQETQYF.

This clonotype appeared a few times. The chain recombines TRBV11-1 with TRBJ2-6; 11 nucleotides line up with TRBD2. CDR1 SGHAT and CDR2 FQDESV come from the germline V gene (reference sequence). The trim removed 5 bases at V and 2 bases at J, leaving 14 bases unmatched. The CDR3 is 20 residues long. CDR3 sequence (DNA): TGTGCCAGCAGCGCTCGACAGGGGGGACTAGCGGAGACTGGGGCCAACGTCCTGACTTTC. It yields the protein CASSARQGGLAETGANVLTF.

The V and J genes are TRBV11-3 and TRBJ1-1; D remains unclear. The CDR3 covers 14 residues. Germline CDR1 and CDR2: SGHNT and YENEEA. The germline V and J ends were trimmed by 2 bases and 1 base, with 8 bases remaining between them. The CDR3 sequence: CASSLINENTEAFF. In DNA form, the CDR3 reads TGTGCCAGCAGCTTAATTAACGAGAACACTGAAGCTTTCTTT. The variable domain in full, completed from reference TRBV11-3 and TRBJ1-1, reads EAGVVQSPRYKIIEKKQPVAFWCNPISGHNTLYWYLQNLGQGPELLIRYENEEAVDDSQLPKDRFSAERLKGVDSTLKIQPAELGDSAVYLCASSLINENTEAFFGQGTRLTVV.

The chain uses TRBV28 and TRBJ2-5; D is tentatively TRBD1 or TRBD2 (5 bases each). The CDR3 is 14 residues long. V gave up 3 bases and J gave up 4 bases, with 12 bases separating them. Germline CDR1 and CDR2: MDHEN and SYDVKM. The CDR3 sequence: CASSFWGNRETQYF. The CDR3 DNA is TGTGCCAGCAGTTTTTGGGGGAACCGAGAGACCCAGTACTTC.

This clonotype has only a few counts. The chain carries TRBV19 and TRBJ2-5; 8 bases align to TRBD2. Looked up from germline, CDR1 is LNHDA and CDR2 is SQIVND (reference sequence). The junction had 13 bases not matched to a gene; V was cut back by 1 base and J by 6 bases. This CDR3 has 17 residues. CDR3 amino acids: CASSIVAGGADVQTQYF. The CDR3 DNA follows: TGTGCCAGTAGTATAGTGGCGGGAGGAGCCGATGTGCAGACCCAGTACTTC.

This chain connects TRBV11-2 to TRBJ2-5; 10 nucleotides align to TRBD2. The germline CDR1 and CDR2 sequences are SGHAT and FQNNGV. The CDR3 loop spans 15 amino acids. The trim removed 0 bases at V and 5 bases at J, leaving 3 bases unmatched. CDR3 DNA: TGTGCCAGCAGCTTAGAAGCGGGGGGGCTGGAGACCCAGTACTTC. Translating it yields CASSLEAGGLETQYF.

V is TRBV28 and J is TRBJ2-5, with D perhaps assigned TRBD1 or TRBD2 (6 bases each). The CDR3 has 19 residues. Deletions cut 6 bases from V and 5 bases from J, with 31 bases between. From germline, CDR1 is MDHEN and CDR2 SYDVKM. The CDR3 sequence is CASRVRGPTIIGGRETQYF. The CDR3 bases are TGTGCCAGCAGAGTCCGGGGACCTACAATAATAGGGGGGAGGGAGACCCAGTACTTC.

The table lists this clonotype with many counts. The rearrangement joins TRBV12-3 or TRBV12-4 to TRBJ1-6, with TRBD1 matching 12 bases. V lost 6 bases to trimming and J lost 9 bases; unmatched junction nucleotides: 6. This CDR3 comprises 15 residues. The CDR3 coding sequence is TGTGCCAGCAGCAGGGGACAGGGGGCCATTTCACCCCTCCACTTT. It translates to CASSRGQGAISPLHF.

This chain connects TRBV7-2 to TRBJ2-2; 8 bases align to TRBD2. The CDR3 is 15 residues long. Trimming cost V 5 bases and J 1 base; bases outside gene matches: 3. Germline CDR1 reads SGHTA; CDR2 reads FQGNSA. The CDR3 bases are TGTGCCAGCAGCCCCGGGGGGGGGAACACCGGGGAGCTGTTTTTT. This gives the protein CASSPGGGNTGELFF.

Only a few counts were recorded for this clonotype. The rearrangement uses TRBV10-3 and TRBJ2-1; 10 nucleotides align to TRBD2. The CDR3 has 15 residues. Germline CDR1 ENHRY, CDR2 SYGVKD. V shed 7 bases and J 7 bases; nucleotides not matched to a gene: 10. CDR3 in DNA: TGTGCCATCACCCGAGCGGGGGGGCTCCCAAATGAGCAGTTCTTC. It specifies CAITRAGGLPNEQFF.

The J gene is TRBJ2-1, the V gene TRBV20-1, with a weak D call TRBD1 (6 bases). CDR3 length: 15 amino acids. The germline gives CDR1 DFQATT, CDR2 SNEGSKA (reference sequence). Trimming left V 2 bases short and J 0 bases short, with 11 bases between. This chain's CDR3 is CSARTGSGSYNEQFF. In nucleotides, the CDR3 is TGCAGTGCTAGAACAGGGTCGGGCTCCTACAATGAGCAGTTCTTC.

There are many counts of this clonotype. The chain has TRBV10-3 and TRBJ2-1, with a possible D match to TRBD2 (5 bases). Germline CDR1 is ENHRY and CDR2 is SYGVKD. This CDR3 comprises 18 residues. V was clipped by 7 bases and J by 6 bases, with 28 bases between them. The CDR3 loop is CAIMPAARDSPGGNEQFF. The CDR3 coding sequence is TGTGCCATCATGCCCGCTGCTCGAGACTCACCCGGAGGCAATGAGCAGTTCTTC.

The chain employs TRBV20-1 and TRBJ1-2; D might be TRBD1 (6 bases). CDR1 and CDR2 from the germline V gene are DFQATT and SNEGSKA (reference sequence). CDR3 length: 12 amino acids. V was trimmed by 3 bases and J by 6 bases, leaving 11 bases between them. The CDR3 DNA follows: TGCAGTGCTAGGGAACAGGGAGATGGCTACACCTTC. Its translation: CSAREQGDGYTF.

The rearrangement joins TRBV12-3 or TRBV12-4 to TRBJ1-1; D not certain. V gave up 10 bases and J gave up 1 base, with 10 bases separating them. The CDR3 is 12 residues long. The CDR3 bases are TGTGCCATCGGTCGGAGGAACACTGAAGCTTTCTTT. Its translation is CAIGRRNTEAFF.

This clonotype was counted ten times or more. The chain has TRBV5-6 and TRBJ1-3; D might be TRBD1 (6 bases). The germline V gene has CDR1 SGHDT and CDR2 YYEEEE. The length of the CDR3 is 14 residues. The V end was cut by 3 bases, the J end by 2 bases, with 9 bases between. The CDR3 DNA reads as TGTGCCAGCAGCTCAACAGGGACTGGAAACACCATATATTTT. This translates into CASSSTGTGNTIYF.

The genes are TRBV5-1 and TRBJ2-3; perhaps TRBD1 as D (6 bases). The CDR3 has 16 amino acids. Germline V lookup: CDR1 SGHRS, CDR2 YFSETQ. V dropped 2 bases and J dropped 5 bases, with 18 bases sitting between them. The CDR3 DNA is TGCGCCAGCAGCTTTCAACTCCAGGGGCGAGTAGATACGCAGTATTTT. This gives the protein CASSFQLQGRVDTQYF.

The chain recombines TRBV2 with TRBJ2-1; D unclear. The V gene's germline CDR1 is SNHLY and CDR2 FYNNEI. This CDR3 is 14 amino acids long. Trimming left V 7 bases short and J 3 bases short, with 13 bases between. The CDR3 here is CASKKRGSYNEQFF. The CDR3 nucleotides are TGTGCCAGCAAGAAACGTGGTAGCTACAATGAGCAGTTCTTC.

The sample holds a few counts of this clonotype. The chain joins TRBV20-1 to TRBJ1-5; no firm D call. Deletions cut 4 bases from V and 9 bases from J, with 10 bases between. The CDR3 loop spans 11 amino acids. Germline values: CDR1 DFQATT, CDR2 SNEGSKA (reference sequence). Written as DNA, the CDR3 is TGCAGTGCTACCCTAAGATGGCCCCAGCATTTT. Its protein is CSATLRWPQHF.

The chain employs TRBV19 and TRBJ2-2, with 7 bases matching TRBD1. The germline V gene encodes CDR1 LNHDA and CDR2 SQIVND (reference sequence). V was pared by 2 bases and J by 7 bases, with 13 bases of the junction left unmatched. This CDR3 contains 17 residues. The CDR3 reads CASSIPPRQGSGGELFF. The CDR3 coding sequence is TGTGCCAGTAGTATACCCCCTCGACAGGGTTCGGGCGGGGAGCTGTTTTTT. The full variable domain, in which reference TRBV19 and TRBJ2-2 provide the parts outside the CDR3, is DGGITQSPKYLFRKEGQNVTLSCEQNLNHDAMYWYRQDPGQGLRLIYYSQIVNDFQKGDIAEGYSVSREKKESFPLTVTSAQKNPTAFYLCASSIPPRQGSGGELFFGEGSRLTVL.

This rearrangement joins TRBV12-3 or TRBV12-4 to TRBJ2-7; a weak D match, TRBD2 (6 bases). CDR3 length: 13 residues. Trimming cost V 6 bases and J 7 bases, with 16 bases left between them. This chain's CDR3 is CASSNSGVGEQYF. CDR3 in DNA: TGTGCCAGCAGCAATAGCGGAGTGGGGGAGCAGTACTTC.

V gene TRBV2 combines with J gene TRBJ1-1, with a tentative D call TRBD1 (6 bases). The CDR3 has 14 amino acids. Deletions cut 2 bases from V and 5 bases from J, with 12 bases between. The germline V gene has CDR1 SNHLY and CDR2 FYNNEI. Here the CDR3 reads CASSELGGSTEAFF. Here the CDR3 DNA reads TGTGCCAGCAGTGAATTAGGGGGAAGTACTGAAGCTTTCTTT.

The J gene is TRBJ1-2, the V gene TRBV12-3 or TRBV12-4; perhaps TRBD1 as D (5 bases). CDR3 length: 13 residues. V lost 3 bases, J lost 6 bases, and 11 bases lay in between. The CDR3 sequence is CASSFLGRDGYTF. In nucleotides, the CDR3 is TGTGCCAGCAGTTTCCTGGGGCGAGATGGCTACACCTTC.

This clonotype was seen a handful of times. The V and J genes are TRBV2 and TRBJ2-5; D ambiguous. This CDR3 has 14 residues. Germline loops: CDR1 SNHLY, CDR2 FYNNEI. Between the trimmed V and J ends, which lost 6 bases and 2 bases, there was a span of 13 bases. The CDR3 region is CASRGKIVQETQYF. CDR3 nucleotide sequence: TGTGCCAGCAGAGGAAAAATTGTTCAAGAGACCCAGTACTTC.

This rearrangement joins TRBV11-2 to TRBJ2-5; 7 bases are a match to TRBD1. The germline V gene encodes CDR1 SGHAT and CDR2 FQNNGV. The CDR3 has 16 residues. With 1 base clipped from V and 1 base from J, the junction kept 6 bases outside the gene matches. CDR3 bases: TGTGCCAGCAGCTTAGGGGTTGACAGGGCCCAAGAGACCCAGTACTTC. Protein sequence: CASSLGVDRAQETQYF.

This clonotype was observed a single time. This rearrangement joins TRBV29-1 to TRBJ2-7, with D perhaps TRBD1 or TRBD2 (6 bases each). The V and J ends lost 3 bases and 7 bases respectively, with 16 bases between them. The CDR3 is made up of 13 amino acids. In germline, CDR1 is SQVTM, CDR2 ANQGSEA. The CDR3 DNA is TGCAGCGTTGATCTCATGGGGGGCGGAGAGCAGTACTTC. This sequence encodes CSVDLMGGGEQYF.

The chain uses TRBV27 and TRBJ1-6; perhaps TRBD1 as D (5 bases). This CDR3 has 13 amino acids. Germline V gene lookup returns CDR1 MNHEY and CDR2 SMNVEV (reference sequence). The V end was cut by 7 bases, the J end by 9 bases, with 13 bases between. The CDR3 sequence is CASNRGGGSPLHF. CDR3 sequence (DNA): TGTGCCAGCAATCGGGGTGGGGGTTCACCCCTCCACTTT.